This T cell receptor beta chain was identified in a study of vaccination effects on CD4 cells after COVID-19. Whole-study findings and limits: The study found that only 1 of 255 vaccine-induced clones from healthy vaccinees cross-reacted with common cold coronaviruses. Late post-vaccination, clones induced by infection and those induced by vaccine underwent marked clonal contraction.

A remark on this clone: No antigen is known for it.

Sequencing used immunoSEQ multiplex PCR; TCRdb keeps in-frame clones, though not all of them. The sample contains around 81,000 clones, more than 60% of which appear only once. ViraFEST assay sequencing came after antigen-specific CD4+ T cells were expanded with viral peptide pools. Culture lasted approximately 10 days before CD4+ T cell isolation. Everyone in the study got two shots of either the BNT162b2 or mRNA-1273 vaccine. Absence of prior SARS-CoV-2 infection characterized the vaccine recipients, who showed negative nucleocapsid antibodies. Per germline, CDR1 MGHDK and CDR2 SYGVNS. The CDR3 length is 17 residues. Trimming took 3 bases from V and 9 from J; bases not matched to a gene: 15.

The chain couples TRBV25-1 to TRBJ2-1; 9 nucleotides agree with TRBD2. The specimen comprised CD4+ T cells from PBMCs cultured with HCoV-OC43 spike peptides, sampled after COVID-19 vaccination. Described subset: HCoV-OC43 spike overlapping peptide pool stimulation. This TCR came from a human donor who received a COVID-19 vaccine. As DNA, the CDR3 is TGTGCCAGCAGTGACACGGGCTGGGCGGGGGGGCAGGGTGAGCAGTTCTTC. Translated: CASSDTGWAGGQGEQFF.